These 21 T cell receptor beta chains were sequenced from one sample in a study of blood T cells in healthy people across ages. PCR was performed a second time for about 7 to 12 cycles using a sample-barcoded 5' primer and a J-beta primer mix. TCRdb itself ran the 5' RACE reads through MiXCR, one entry per CDR3 protein. The sample yields 850,000 to 1,000,000 distinct CDR3 sequences, roughly half seen once. Sequenced input: blood. The source is a woman aged 60-75 years in good health.

This chain connects TRBV7-2 to TRBJ2-7, with D perhaps TRBD2 (6 bases). With 5 bases removed from V and 2 bases from J, the gap between germline ends came to 10 bases. The CDR3 has 13 amino acids. Germline V gene sequence: CDR1 SGHTA, CDR2 FQGNSA. This CDR3 is CASSPRRAYEQYF. CDR3 nucleotide sequence: TGTGCCAGCAGCCCGCGGAGGGCCTACGAGCAGTACTTC.

This clonotype was seen more than once but under ten times. The V call is TRBV7-6, the J call TRBJ2-3, with D tentatively TRBD1 (7 bases). The germline V gene has CDR1 SGHVS and CDR2 FNYEAQ. CDR3 length equals 19 residues. V lost 2 bases and J lost 3, with 24 bases in between. This chain's CDR3 is CASSLITRGTDLQTDTQYF. The CDR3, as DNA: TGTGCCAGCAGCTTAATAACTCGCGGGACAGACTTACAAACAGATACGCAGTATTTT.

The V and J genes are TRBV27 and TRBJ2-4; D may match TRBD1 or TRBD2 (6 bases each). Judging by the DNA end, TRBJ2-7 fits better; the J call may be wrong. The CDR3 is 16 residues long. The germline CDR1 and CDR2 sequences are MNHEY and SMNVEV (reference sequence). Here the CDR3 DNA reads TGTGCCAGCAGTTTCAATGGCGGGACAAAGGTCTACGAGCAGTACTTC. The encoded protein is CASSFNGGTKVYEQYF.

CDR3 amino acids: CASSRPGGAIGGTDTQYF. CDR3 DNA: TGTGCCAGCAGCCGTCCAGGGGGAGCTATTGGCGGCACAGATACGCAGTATTTT. The V gene is TRBV5-4, the J gene TRBJ2-3; 7 bases are shared with TRBD1. The CDR3 spans 18 residues. Germline V lookup: CDR1 SGHNT, CDR2 YYREEE (reference sequence). V lost 4 bases to trimming and J lost 1 base; unmatched junction nucleotides: 15. Using reference TRBV5-4 and TRBJ2-3 for the parts outside the CDR3, the full variable domain is ETGVTQSPTHLIKTRGQQVTLRCSSQSGHNTVSWYQQALGQGPQFIFQYYREEENGRGNFPPRFSGLQFPNYSSELNVNALELDDSALYLCASSRPGGAIGGTDTQYFGPGTRLTVL.

This clonotype was seen more than once but under ten times. The chain has TRBV4-3 and TRBJ2-7; tentative D call: TRBD1 (5 bases). V lost 1 base and J 4 bases, leaving 20 bases between the germline ends. Germline V lookup: CDR1 LGHNA, CDR2 YSLEER. The CDR3 contains 17 residues. The CDR3 loop is CASSQVPTVSSGYEQYF. The CDR3 DNA follows: TGCGCCAGCAGCCAAGTCCCGACAGTTAGCAGTGGGTACGAGCAGTACTTC.

The chain combines TRBV7-9 with TRBJ2-7, with D maybe TRBD2 (5 bases). In germline, CDR1 is SEHNR, CDR2 FQNEAQ (reference sequence). The CDR3 is made up of 12 amino acids. With 5 bases removed from V and 3 bases from J, the gap between germline ends came to 8 bases. CDR3 nucleotides: TGTGCCAGCAGCAACCGGGACTACGAGCAGTACTTC. Encoded protein: CASSNRDYEQYF.

The V call is TRBV28, the J call TRBJ1-5, with 7 bases lining up with TRBD1. Looked up from germline, CDR1 is MDHEN and CDR2 is SYDVKM. The V gene end was trimmed by 7 bases and the J gene end by 6 bases; junction bases not matched to a gene: 12. The CDR3 length is 15 residues. The CDR3 protein is CASISAGTDIQPQHF. CDR3 sequence (DNA): TGTGCCAGCATCTCAGCCGGGACAGATATTCAGCCCCAGCATTTT.

The chain is built from TRBV12-3 or TRBV12-4 and TRBJ2-7; tentative D call: TRBD2 (6 bases). V lost 5 bases to trimming and J lost 4 bases, with 12 bases between them. The CDR3 is made up of 13 amino acids. CDR3 in amino acids: CASSRDWMYEQYF. Here the CDR3 DNA reads TGTGCCAGCAGTCGGGACTGGATGTACGAGCAGTACTTC.

The rearrangement uses TRBV20-1 and TRBJ2-3, with D maybe TRBD1 (6 bases). Trimming took 4 bases from V and 4 from J, leaving 18 bases between them. CDR3 length: 15 residues. CDR1 DFQATT and CDR2 SNEGSKA come from the germline V gene (reference sequence). The CDR3 sequence is CSAIDPRGVSDTQYF. The CDR3 DNA reads TGCAGTGCTATAGACCCCAGGGGTGTATCAGATACGCAGTATTTT.

The chain has TRBV6-2 or TRBV6-3 and TRBJ2-7; D gene ambiguous. V lost 4 bases, J lost 4 bases, and 14 bases lay in between. The CDR3 has 14 amino acids. Germline assignment: CDR1 MNHEY and CDR2 SVGEGT. In DNA, the CDR3 is TGTGCCAGCAGTTTGGCGCTAGACGGATACGAGCAGTACTTC. Its translation is CASSLALDGYEQYF.

The CDR3 loop is CASSFAEYIQYF. CDR3 in DNA: TGTGCCAGCAGTTTTGCAGAATACATTCAGTACTTC. The J gene is TRBJ2-7, the V gene TRBV28, with D uncertain. The J call is in doubt because the DNA end fits TRBJ2-4 better. The CDR3 contains 12 residues. Germline-derived CDR1 and CDR2 are MDHEN and SYDVKM.

The rearrangement uses TRBV29-1 and TRBJ2-5, with a possible D match to TRBD1 (5 bases). The V gene lost 7 bases and the J gene lost 2 bases, with 11 bases spanning the gap. From germline, CDR1 is SQVTM and CDR2 ANQGSEA. The CDR3 sequence is 12 residues long. The CDR3 bases are TGCAGCGGAGGAGACAGACAAGAGACCCAGTACTTC. Translated: CSGGDRQETQYF. Combining the CDR3 with reference TRBV29-1 and TRBJ2-5 gives the whole variable domain SAVISQKPSRDICQRGTSLTIQCQVDSQVTMMFWYRQQPGQSLTLIATANQGSEATYESGFVIDKFPISRPNLTFSTLTVSNMSPEDSSIYLCSGGDRQETQYFGPGTRLLVL.

The DNA for the CDR3 is TGTGCCAGCAGCCCCGGTCAGTACTACGCCGAGCAGTACTTC. It is translated as CASSPGQYYAEQYF. The chain carries TRBV6-5 and TRBJ2-7, with no clear D. The CDR3 spans 14 residues. Germline-derived CDR1 and CDR2 are MNHEY and SVGAGI. Trimming left V 6 bases short and J 6 bases short, with 18 bases between.

This chain joins TRBV27 and TRBJ2-7, with D perhaps TRBD1 (6 bases). Judging by the DNA end, TRBJ2-4 fits better; the J call may be wrong. This CDR3 is built from 13 residues. Germline V gene sequence: CDR1 MNHEY, CDR2 SMNVEV (reference sequence). The CDR3 loop reads CASSQTGSSIQYF. CDR3 nucleotide sequence: TGTGCCAGCAGCCAGACAGGCTCAAGCATTCAGTACTTC.

The rearrangement joins TRBV7-9 to TRBJ2-7; 8 bases are shared with TRBD2. Germline values: CDR1 SEHNR, CDR2 FQNEAQ (reference sequence). This CDR3 spans 15 amino acids. With 4 bases clipped from V and 6 bases from J, the junction kept 11 bases outside the gene matches. CDR3 DNA sequence: TGTGCCAGCAGCTCGCAAGCTCTTGCGGGAGGCGAGCAGTACTTC. Its protein product is CASSSQALAGGEQYF.

This clonotype was observed a single time. J is TRBJ2-7 and V is TRBV5-1; weak D call: TRBD1 (5 bases). The CDR3 totals 14 residues. Per the germline V gene, CDR1 is SGHRS and CDR2 is YFSETQ. V was shortened by 4 bases and J by 0 bases, with 11 bases between the two germline ends. As DNA, the CDR3 is TGCGCCAGCAGCACAACAGGAATCTCCTACGAGCAGTACTTC. It codes for CASSTTGISYEQYF. The full variable domain, with the rest looked up from reference TRBV5-1 and TRBJ2-7, is KAGVTQTPRYLIKTRGQQVTLSCSPISGHRSVSWYQQTPGQGLQFLFEYFSETQRNKGNFPGRFSGRQFSNSRSEMNVSTLELGDSALYLCASSTTGISYEQYFGPGTRLTVT.

This clonotype occurred a few times. A single base separates this from a much larger clone, so it may be a read error. This sequence joins TRBV20-1 and TRBJ2-1, with 9 bases fitting TRBD1. The J call may not be correct, given that the DNA end is closer to TRBJ2-7. Looked up from germline, CDR1 is DFQATT and CDR2 is SNEGSKA (reference sequence). The CDR3 consists of 16 residues. CDR3: CSAPDHDRGNSNEQYF. The CDR3 nucleotides are TGCAGTGCTCCCGACCACGACAGGGGGAATAGCAATGAGCAGTACTTC.

The chain links TRBV25-1 to TRBJ2-1; D may match TRBD1 or TRBD2 (5 bases each). The length of the CDR3 is 13 residues. In germline, CDR1 is MGHDK, CDR2 SYGVNS. V lost 3 bases, J lost 3 bases, and 6 bases lay in between. CDR3 DNA sequence: TGTGCCAGCAGTGAGGGACGCTACAATGAGCAGTTCTTC. As protein: CASSEGRYNEQFF. The complete variable domain, with remaining parts taken from reference TRBV25-1 and TRBJ2-1, reads EADIYQTPRYLVIGTGKKITLECSQTMGHDKMYWYQQDPGMELHLIHYSYGVNSTEKGDLSSESTVSRIRTEHFPLTLESARPSHTSQYLCASSEGRYNEQFFGPGTRLTVL.

The V and J genes are TRBV2 and TRBJ2-3, with 9 bases identical to TRBD1. Germline V gene sequence: CDR1 SNHLY, CDR2 FYNNEI. Trimming removed 5 bases from V and 0 bases from J; junction bases left unmatched: 3. The CDR3 totals 15 residues. DNA of the CDR3: TGTGCCAGCAGTAAGGGACAGGGAAGCACAGATACGCAGTATTTT. Residues: CASSKGQGSTDTQYF.

The chain has TRBV28 and TRBJ2-1; no reliable D call. This CDR3 is 10 amino acids long. CDR1 is MDHEN and CDR2 is SYDVKM in the germline V gene. V lost 7 bases and J 15 bases, leaving 13 bases between the germline ends. The CDR3 loop is CASMKGRLFF. Written as DNA, the CDR3 is TGTGCCAGCATGAAGGGCCGGCTGTTCTTC.

The V gene is TRBV11-1, the J gene TRBJ2-4; the match to TRBD1 covers 11 bases. There are 16 residues in the CDR3. Germline V gene data show CDR1 as SGHAT and CDR2 as FQDESV (reference sequence). V lost 4 bases and J lost 4; bases outside the gene matches: 6. CDR3 in amino acids: CASSYRTGGGKNIQYF. CDR3 coding DNA: TGTGCCAGCAGCTACCGGACAGGGGGCGGAAAAAACATTCAGTACTTC. The full variable domain, its missing parts supplied by reference TRBV11-1 and TRBJ2-4, is EAEVAQSPRYKITEKSQAVAFWCDPISGHATLYWYRQILGQGPELLVQFQDESVVDDSQLPKDRFSAERLKGVDSTLKIQPAELGDSAMYLCASSYRTGGGKNIQYFGAGTRLSVL.